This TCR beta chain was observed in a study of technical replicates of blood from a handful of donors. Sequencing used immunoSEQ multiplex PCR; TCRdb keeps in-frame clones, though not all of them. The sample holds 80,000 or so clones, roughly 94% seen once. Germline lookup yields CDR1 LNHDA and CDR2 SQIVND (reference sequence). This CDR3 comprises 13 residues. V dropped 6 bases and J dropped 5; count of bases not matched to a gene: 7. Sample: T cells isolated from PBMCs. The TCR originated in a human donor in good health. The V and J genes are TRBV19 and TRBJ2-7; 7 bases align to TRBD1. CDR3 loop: CASRPTGMDEQYF. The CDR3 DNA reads TGTGCCAGTAGGCCGACAGGGATGGACGAGCAGTACTTC.